This T cell receptor beta chain was sequenced during a study of blood T cell repertoires in COVID-19. In the authors' workflow: The assay estimated nucleated cells by amplifying reference gene primers. Measured with immunoSEQ multiplex PCR; TCRdb has only the in-frame clones, and not every one. The V and J calls and clone size are taken from that table; D and trimming were inferred from the DNA. The profile shows over 85,000 clones, over 65% of them singletons. This CDR3 comprises 13 residues. V lost 7 bases, J lost 2 bases, and 3 bases stayed unmatched. Germline CDR1 is MNHEY and CDR2 is SVGAGI. J is TRBJ2-7 and V is TRBV6-5; the match to TRBD2 covers 9 bases. The sequence derives from a woman aged 80 or older with acute or convalescent COVID-19. The sequenced material came from peripheral blood. CDR3 region: CASMRGGAYEQYF. The CDR3 region has the DNA TGTGCCAGCATGCGGGGGGGGGCCTACGAGCAGTACTTC.